Listed here is a single T cell receptor beta chain. This record comes from a study of shared clonotypes between healthy human individuals. Measured with immunoSEQ multiplex PCR; TCRdb has only the in-frame clones, and not every one. Among about 500,000 clones, roughly three quarters were seen once, and the ten largest hold around 12%. V lost 8 bases and J lost 1, with 0 bases in between. The CDR3 is 11 residues long. Germline V gene lookup returns CDR1 MGHDK and CDR2 SYGVNS. The chain employs TRBV25-1 and TRBJ2-6, with D uncertain. This clonotype was obtained from a woman aged 40 to 50 in good health. Some clones in this sample may be carry-over from other donors' samples. What was sequenced was PBMCs. The CDR3 DNA follows: TGTGCCAGCTCTGGGGCCAACGTCCTGACTTTC. This translates into CASSGANVLTF.